Reported below is one TCR beta chain. The entry originates in a study of blood T cell repertoires in COVID-19. Losses at the gene ends were 4 bases for V and 0 bases for J; bases not matched to a gene: 9. This CDR3 is 18 amino acids long. CDR1 is SGHKS, CDR2 YYEKEE, per germline (reference sequence). Profiled with immunoSEQ multiplex PCR; TCRdb holds only in-frame clones, not every one. The table lists tens of thousands of clones, 65% to 90% of them singletons. V and J are TRBV5-5 and TRBJ2-1, with 11 bases fitting TRBD2. The source of this sequence is a man under 40 with COVID-19, enrolled during active disease. Sequencing was carried out using peripheral blood. This CDR3 reads CASSRRLAGTGSYNEQFF. In nucleotides, the CDR3 is TGTGCCAGCAGCCGACGACTAGCGGGGACTGGCTCCTACAATGAGCAGTTCTTC. Full variable domain (rest looked up from reference TRBV5-5 and TRBJ2-1): DAGVTQSPTHLIKTRGQQVTLRCSPISGHKSVSWYQQVLGQGPQFIFQYYEKEERGRGNFPDRFSARQFPNYSSELNVNALLLGDSALYLCASSRRLAGTGSYNEQFFGPGTRLTVL.